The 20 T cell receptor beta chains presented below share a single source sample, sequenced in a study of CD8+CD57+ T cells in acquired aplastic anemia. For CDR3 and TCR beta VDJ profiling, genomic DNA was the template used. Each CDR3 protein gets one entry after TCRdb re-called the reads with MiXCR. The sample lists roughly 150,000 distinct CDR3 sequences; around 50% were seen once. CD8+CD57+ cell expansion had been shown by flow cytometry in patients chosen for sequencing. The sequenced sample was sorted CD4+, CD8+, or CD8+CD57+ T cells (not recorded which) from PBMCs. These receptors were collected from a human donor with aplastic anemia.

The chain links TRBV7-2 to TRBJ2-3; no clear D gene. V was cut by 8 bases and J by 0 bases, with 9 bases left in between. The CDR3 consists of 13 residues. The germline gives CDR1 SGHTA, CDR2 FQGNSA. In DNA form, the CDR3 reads TGTGCCAGCCGATGGGGAAGCACAGATACGCAGTATTTT. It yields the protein CASRWGSTDTQYF.

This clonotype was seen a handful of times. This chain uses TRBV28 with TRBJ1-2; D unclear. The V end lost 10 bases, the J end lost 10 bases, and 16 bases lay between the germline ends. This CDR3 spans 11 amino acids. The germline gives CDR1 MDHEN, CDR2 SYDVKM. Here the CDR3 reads CATLRLLDYTF. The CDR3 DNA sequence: TGTGCCACCCTCAGACTCTTGGACTACACCTTC.

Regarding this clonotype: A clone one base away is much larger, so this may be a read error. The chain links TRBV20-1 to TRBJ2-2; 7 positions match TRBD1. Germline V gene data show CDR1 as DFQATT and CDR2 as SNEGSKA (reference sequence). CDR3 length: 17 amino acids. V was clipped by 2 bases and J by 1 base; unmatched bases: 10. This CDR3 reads CSARNLARQGNTGELFF. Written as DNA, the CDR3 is TGCAGTGCTAGAAATCTCGCGAGACAGGGGAACACCGGGGAGCTGTTTTTT.

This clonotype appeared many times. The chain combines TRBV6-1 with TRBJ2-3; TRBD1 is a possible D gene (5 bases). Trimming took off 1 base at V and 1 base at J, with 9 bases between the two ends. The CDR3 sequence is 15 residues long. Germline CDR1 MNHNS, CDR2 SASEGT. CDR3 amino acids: CASSEGQQGTDTQYF. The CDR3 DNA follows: TGTGCCAGCAGTGAAGGACAGCAGGGCACAGATACGCAGTATTTT.

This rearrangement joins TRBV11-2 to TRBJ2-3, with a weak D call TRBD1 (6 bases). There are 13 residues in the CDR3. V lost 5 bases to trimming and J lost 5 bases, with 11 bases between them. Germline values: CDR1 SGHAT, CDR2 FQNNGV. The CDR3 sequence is CASSPWTVDTQYF. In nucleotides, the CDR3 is TGTGCCAGCAGCCCGTGGACAGTAGATACGCAGTATTTT.

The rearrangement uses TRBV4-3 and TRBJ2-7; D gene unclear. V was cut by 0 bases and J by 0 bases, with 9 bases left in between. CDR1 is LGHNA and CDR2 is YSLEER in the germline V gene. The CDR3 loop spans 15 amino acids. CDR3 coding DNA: TGCGCCAGCAGCCAAGATCAAGTCAGCTCCTACGAGCAGTACTTC. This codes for CASSQDQVSSYEQYF.

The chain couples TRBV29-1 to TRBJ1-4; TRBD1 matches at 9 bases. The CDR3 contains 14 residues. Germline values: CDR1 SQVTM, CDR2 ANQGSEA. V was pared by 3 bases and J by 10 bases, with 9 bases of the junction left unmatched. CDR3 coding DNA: TGCAGCGTTGAGGGGGACAGGGAGGGGTTAAAACTGTTTTTT. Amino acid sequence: CSVEGDREGLKLFF.

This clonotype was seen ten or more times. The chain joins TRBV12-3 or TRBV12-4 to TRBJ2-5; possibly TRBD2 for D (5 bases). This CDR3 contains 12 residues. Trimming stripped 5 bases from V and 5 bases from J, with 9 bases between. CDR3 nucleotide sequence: TGTGCCAGCAGTACTAGGACGGAGACCCAGTACTTC. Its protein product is CASSTRTETQYF.

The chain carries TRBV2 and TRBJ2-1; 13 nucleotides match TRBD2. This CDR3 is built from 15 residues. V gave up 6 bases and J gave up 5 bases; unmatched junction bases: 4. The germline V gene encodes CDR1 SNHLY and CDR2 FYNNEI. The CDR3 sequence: CASRTGLAGNNEQFF. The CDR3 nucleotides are TGTGCCAGCAGAACGGGACTAGCGGGGAACAATGAGCAGTTCTTC.

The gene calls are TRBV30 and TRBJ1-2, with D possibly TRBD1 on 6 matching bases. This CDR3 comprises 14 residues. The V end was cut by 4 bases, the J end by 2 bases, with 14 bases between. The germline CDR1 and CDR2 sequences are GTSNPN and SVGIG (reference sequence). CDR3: CAWNQGTLNYGYTF. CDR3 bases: TGTGCCTGGAACCAGGGGACATTGAACTATGGCTACACCTTC.

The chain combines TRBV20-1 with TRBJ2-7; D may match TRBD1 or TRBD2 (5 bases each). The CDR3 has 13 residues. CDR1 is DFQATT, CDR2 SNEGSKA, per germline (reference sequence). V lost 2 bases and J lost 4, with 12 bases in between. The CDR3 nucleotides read TGCAGTGCTAGAACCCTGGGGGAATACGAGCAGTACTTC. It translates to CSARTLGEYEQYF.

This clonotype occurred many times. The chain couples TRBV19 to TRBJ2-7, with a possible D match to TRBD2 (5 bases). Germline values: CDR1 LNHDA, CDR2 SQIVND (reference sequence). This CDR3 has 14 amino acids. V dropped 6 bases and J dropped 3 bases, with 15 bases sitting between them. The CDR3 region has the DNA TGTGCCAGTAGCAAGGGAGACACCCTCTACGAGCAGTACTTC. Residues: CASSKGDTLYEQYF.

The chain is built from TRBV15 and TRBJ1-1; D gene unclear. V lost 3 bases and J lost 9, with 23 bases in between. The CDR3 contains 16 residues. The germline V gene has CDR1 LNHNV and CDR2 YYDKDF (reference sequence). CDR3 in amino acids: CATSSILIGTDRKAFF. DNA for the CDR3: TGTGCCACCAGCAGCATCCTAATAGGTACGGACCGAAAAGCTTTCTTT.

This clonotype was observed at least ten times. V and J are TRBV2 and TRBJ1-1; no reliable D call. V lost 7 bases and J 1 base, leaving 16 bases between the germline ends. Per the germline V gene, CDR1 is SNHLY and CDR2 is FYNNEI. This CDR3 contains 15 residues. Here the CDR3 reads CASTPRAFENTEAFF. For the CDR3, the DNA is TGTGCCAGCACCCCAAGGGCCTTTGAGAACACTGAAGCTTTCTTT.

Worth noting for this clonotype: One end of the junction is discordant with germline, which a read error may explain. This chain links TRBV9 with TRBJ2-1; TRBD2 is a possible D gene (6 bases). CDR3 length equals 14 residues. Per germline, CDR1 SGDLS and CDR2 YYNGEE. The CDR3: CASSARLESNERFF. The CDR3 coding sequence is TGTGCCAGCAGCGCGCGACTAGAAAGCAATGAGCGGTTCTTC.

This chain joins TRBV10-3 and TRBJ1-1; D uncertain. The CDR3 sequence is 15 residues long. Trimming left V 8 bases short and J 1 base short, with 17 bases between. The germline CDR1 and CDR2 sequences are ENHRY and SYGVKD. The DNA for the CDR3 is TGTGCCATCTGGGATCCGGCAGGTGAGAACACTGAAGCTTTCTTT. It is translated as CAIWDPAGENTEAFF.

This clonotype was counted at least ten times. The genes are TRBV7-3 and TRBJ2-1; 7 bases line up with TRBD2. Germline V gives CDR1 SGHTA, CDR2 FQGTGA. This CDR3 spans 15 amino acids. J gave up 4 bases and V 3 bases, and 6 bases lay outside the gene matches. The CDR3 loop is CASSLGPGGYNEQFF. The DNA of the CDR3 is TGTGCCAGCAGCTTGGGACCCGGGGGGTACAATGAGCAGTTCTTC.

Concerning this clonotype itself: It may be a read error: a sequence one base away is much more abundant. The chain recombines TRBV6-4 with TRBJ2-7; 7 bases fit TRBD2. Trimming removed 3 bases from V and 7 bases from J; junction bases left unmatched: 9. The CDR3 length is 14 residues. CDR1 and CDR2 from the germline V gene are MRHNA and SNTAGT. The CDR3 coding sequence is TGTGCCAGCAGTGAATTGGGAGGGTCTCGAGAGCAGTACTTC. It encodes CASSELGGSREQYF.

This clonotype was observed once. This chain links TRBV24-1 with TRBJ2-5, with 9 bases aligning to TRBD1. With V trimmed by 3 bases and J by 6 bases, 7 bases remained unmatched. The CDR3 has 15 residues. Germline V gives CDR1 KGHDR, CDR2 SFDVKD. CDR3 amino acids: CATSDPGQGIQTQYF. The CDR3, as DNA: TGTGCCACCAGTGATCCAGGACAGGGGATCCAGACCCAGTACTTC.

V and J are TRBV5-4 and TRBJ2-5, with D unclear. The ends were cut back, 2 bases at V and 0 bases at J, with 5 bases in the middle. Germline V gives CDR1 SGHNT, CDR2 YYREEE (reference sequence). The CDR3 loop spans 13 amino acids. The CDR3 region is CASSFANQETQYF. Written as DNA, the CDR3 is TGTGCCAGCAGCTTTGCCAACCAAGAGACCCAGTACTTC. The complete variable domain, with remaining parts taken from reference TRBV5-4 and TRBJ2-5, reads ETGVTQSPTHLIKTRGQQVTLRCSSQSGHNTVSWYQQALGQGPQFIFQYYREEENGRGNFPPRFSGLQFPNYSSELNVNALELDDSALYLCASSFANQETQYFGPGTRLLVL.